The subject of this entry is one T cell receptor beta chain. No cognate antigen has been identified for it. No much larger clonotype is one base removed from it; base qualities were not supplied. Inclusion was restricted to participants for whom at least one PBMC sample before ART initiation and at least two post-ART samples were available. Treatment was received in the United States of America by all participants with HIV. Before DNA extraction, cryopreserved samples of about 0.95-10 million PBMC were thawed and washed. At the time of the earliest PBMC sample, participants with HIV were aged between roughly 20 and 60 years. PBMC samples were contributed by each participant from 1-4 timepoints before ART initiation and 2-8 timepoints after ART initiation, with a median of 7 samples. Serial HIV viral load, CD4+ T-cell count, ART history and demographic data were obtained for every participant. Genomic DNA was extracted from unsorted PBMC with a Qiagen kit on a QIAcube, processed in batches of 12 samples.

Including the terminal cysteine and phenylalanine, the CDR3 comprises 14 residues. The retained sequence is limited to the CDR3, 42 bases, with the frame set at the first base. The germline V gene (reference sequence) specifies SEHNR as CDR1 and FQNEAQ as CDR2. Germline trimming: 1 base from V, 5 bases from J; junction bases outside gene matches: 4. The sample is drawn from a study of long-term antiretroviral therapy in people with HIV (dated by TCRdb to between 2020 and 2023). A note on the overall study: The earliest samples were collected approximately a decade before the 2015 WHO recommendation for immediate ART, a period when ART was typically delayed until CD4 counts fell. A retrospective serial study tested whether ART initiation and durable HIV suppression were associated with changes in peripheral blood TRB repertoire composition and diversity. A total of 192 cryopreserved PBMC samples were contributed to the cohort by 30 adults with confirmed HIV infection, with samples collected serially over a mean of 6 years (range 1-12). Among the 30 to 35 participants with HIV, eleven were female. No cross-contamination during QIAcube processing was shown when test extractions of a monoclonal T-cell line were performed alongside 25 to 35 polyclonal samples. The research as a whole found: CDR3 length ranges in HIV repertoires were narrower than in controls, and network structure suggested an antigen-experienced repertoire with only a slight naive shift after ART. At every time point, the repertoire was dominated by expanded TRB clones first identified before ART initiation, although this dominance fluctuated and, in many PLHIV, declined after ART. Because pre-ART samples had limited cell numbers, unsorted PBMC were profiled rather than sorted CD4+ and CD8+ T cells. Because PBMC availability was limited, only the TCR beta chain was sequenced, with no alpha chain pairing. Starting ART was linked to a significant rise in TRB diversity, yet even with long-term ART the diversity remained significantly lower than in transplant donor controls. The samples were dated from about 2004 to 2018, and the ART regimens that were used may be less effective than current ART regimens. Inferences about post-ART repertoire changes are limited because no data were available on ART adherence, viral resistance or therapy changes.

The immunoSEQ hsTCRB v3.0 assay was used at survey level resolution to sequence the TRB variable region. The targeted TRB sequencing depth was roughly 40,000-55,000 T-cell genomes per sample. TRB libraries were pooled and sequenced on an Illumina MiSeq using a v3 150-cycle kit. The study's own analysis went as follows. Repertoire analysis ran in R within a reproducible Nextflow workflow covering QC, data transformation and analysis. LymphoSeq2, an R package for exploring AIRR-Seq data, was used to implement custom analyses. A handful of samples that produced fewer than 5000 total TRB sequences were removed, so 200 or so HIV repertoires were analyzed. Among the 188 retained HIV repertoires, 55 to 65 were collected before ART initiation and fewer than 150 were collected after ART initiation. Repertoires were downsampled to 5000 TRB nucleotide sequences, with summary statistics averaged over 100 downsampling iterations. Only TRB sequences with CDR3 regions of at least seven amino acids were retained for analysis. Diversity was assessed using a clonality score derived from Shannon entropy and using the Gini coefficient. Repertoire networks linked the top 5000 CDR3 amino acid sequences whenever two sequences differed by an edit distance of one. For TRB CDR3 amino acid sequences, antigen specificity groups and MHC restriction were predicted with GLIPH2. CDR3 amino acid sequences were matched against VDJdb and McPAS-TCR to flag known CMV, EBV, HIV or tissue antigen associations. Pre-ART, post-ART and control groups were compared with Wilcoxon signed-rank tests and Holm-Bonferroni correction. TCRdb re-hosts the immuneACCESS table, in-frame sequences only. Its copies lack some clones; in the studies checked, an unresolved V gene accounts for under half of them, and the cause for the rest is not known. That table is the source of V, J and clone size, and D and trimming were worked out from the DNA. The sample table shows 14,000 or so clones, and 88% are seen once. In total, the top ten clones hold 11% of the sample.

The source material was unsorted PBMCs, sampled 6.2 years after starting antiretroviral therapy. This clonotype was sampled from a middle-aged man with HIV. The V gene is TRBV7-9 and the J gene is TRBJ2-7, and TRBD1 aligns with 8 junction nucleotides. DNA sequence: TGTGCCAGCAGCTTAGAATCAGGGGGCAACGAGCAGTACTTC. Its coded protein is CASSLESGGNEQYF.